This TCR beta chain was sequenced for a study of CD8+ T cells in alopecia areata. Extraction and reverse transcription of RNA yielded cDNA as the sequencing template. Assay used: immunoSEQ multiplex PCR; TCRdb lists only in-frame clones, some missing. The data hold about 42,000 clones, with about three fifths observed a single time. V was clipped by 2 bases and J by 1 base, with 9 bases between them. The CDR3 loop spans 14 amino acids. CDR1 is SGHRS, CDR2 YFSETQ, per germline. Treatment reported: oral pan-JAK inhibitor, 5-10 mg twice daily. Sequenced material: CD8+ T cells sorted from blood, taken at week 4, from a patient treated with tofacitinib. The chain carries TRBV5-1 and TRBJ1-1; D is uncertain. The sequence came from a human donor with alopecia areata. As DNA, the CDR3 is TGCGCCAGCAGCTTTCGGGGTCCGAACACTGAAGCTTTCTTT. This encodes CASSFRGPNTEAFF.